This TCR beta chain was documented in a study of OX40 agonist ivuxolimab in advanced cancers. Whole-study context: Checkpoint inhibitors had been given previously to 40% of patients. Whole-study findings and limits: There was clonal expansion of CD4+ and CD8+ blood T cells by week 6 at 0.1 to 3.0 mg/kg.

There are 13 residues in the CDR3. V was pared by 5 bases and J by 4 bases, with 8 bases between. From germline, CDR1 is MNHEY and CDR2 SMNVEV (reference sequence). Comments on this clone: The antigen remains undetermined.

TCRdb keeps only in-frame clones here, not all; method: immunoSEQ multiplex PCR. The repertoire holds about 32,000 clones, around 90% seen once, with over 4% in the top ten. The TCR was taken from an adult with an advanced solid tumor such as melanoma, head and neck, liver or kidney cancer. The V and J genes are TRBV27 and TRBJ2-2; D is unclear. Sequencing used CD4+ or CD8+ T cells sorted from blood, obtained in a trial of the OX40 agonist ivuxolimab. CDR3 in amino acids: CASSDQSTGELFF. The CDR3 DNA reads TGTGCCAGCAGTGACCAGAGCACCGGGGAGCTGTTTTTT.